The 30 T cell receptor beta chains reported below all come from one sample, sequenced in a study of shared clonotypes between healthy human individuals. Clones were sequenced by immunoSEQ multiplex PCR, and TCRdb holds only the in-frame ones, with some missing. The sample contains approximately 500,000 clones, 70% to 80% of which appear only once. The sequenced sample consisted of PBMCs. These receptors came from a woman aged 40 to 50 in good health. Some clones in this sample may be carry-over from other donors' samples.

This chain joins TRBV6-5 and TRBJ2-7, with unresolved D. This CDR3 region has 15 residues. Germline V gene sequence: CDR1 MNHEY, CDR2 SVGAGI. Trimming left V 0 bases short and J 3 bases short, with 12 bases between. CDR3 coding DNA: TGTGCCAGCAGTTACTCGATTTTTGGTAACTACGAGCAGTACTTC. This translates into CASSYSIFGNYEQYF.

The rearrangement joins TRBV11-2 to TRBJ2-1; D gene unclear. The CDR3 is made up of 13 amino acids. Germline V gene lookup returns CDR1 SGHAT and CDR2 FQNNGV. V lost 1 base to trimming and J lost 5 bases, with 6 bases between them. The CDR3 DNA sequence: TGTGCCAGCAGCTTAGTACTCCACAATGAGCAGTTCTTC. Protein product: CASSLVLHNEQFF. The whole variable domain, filled in from reference TRBV11-2 and TRBJ2-1, reads EAGVAQSPRYKIIEKRQSVAFWCNPISGHATLYWYQQILGQGPKLLIQFQNNGVVDDSQLPKDRFSAERLKGVDSTLKIQPAKLEDSAVYLCASSLVLHNEQFFGPGTRLTVL.

V and J are TRBV2 and TRBJ1-2; D gene unclear. V was clipped by 1 base and J by 3 bases, with 9 bases between them. The length of the CDR3 is 14 residues. Per germline, CDR1 SNHLY and CDR2 FYNNEI. The CDR3 loop reads CASSEGAYYYGYTF. The CDR3 bases are TGTGCCAGCAGTGAAGGGGCTTACTACTATGGCTACACCTTC.

This clone has just a few counts. The chain is built from TRBV7-9 and TRBJ2-1, with 14 positions matching TRBD2. Per the germline V gene, CDR1 is SEHNR and CDR2 is FQNEAQ (reference sequence). There are 16 residues in the CDR3. Trimming at V came to 4 bases and at J to 3 bases, leaving 2 bases not matched to a gene. The CDR3 protein is CASSWTSGRYYNEQFF. The CDR3 coding sequence is TGTGCCAGCAGCTGGACTAGCGGGAGGTACTACAATGAGCAGTTCTTC.

The V and J genes are TRBV7-8 and TRBJ2-1; D is ambiguous. V lost 1 base to trimming and J lost 5 bases, with 3 bases between them. CDR1 and CDR2 from the germline V gene are SGHVS and FQNEAQ. This CDR3 spans 12 amino acids. CDR3 DNA: TGTGCCAGCAGCTTAGGGGACAATGAGCAGTTCTTC. It codes for CASSLGDNEQFF.

This rearrangement joins TRBV11-2 to TRBJ1-3; TRBD1 aligns across 7 bases. CDR1 is SGHAT and CDR2 is FQNNGV in the germline V gene. The ends lost 5 bases at V and 7 bases at J; junction bases unmatched: 8. The CDR3 extends over 14 amino acids. The CDR3 spells CASSRTGGANTIYF. CDR3 bases: TGTGCCAGCAGCAGGACAGGCGGGGCGAACACCATATATTTT.

This clone was observed once. V and J are TRBV30 and TRBJ2-5; D remains ambiguous. Germline V gene lookup returns CDR1 GTSNPN and CDR2 SVGIG (reference sequence). The length of the CDR3 is 12 residues. V lost 6 bases and J lost 5, with 13 bases in between. CDR3 sequence (DNA): TGTGCCTGTAATCTCAAAGGGGAGACCCAGTACTTC. Its translation: CACNLKGETQYF.

This clone was found a few times. The V gene is TRBV27, the J gene TRBJ2-2; a possible D gene is TRBD2 (6 bases). The CDR3 has 15 residues. V was cut by 5 bases and J by 5 bases, with 15 bases left in between. Germline CDR1 is MNHEY and CDR2 is SMNVEV (reference sequence). The CDR3 DNA sequence: TGTGCCAGCAGTCCACTCCCAGGGAGGACCGGGGAGCTGTTTTTT. This encodes CASSPLPGRTGELFF.

The chain links TRBV2 to TRBJ2-5; 8 nucleotides agree with TRBD2. The CDR3 length is 13 residues. With V trimmed by 4 bases and J by 10 bases, 8 bases remained unmatched. Germline V gene sequence: CDR1 SNHLY, CDR2 FYNNEI. Here the CDR3 DNA reads TGTGCCAGCAGTGTTCTTAGCGGGAATGACCAGTACTTC. This translates into CASSVLSGNDQYF.

The V gene is TRBV11-2, the J gene TRBJ2-7; the D is unclear. The germline CDR1 and CDR2 sequences are SGHAT and FQNNGV. The CDR3 is 16 residues long. Trimming removed 0 bases from V and 3 bases from J, with 15 bases in between. For the CDR3, the DNA is TGTGCCAGCAGCTTAGATCTCCCCATCTCCAGCTACGAGCAGTACTTC. It codes for CASSLDLPISSYEQYF.

The chain has TRBV5-1 and TRBJ2-5; 10 nucleotides match TRBD2. The CDR3 is 14 amino acids. Germline V lookup: CDR1 SGHRS, CDR2 YFSETQ. The V gene end was trimmed by 6 bases and the J gene end by 2 bases; junction bases not matched to a gene: 4. CDR3 sequence: CASTTSGTQETQYF. CDR3 DNA sequence: TGCGCCAGCACTACTAGCGGGACGCAAGAGACCCAGTACTTC.

The chain combines TRBV28 with TRBJ2-7; D is unresolved. V was shortened by 6 bases and J by 2 bases, with 11 bases between the two germline ends. The CDR3 has 13 amino acids. Germline loops: CDR1 MDHEN, CDR2 SYDVKM. The CDR3 spells CASRPRLTYEQYF. CDR3 DNA sequence: TGTGCCAGCAGGCCCAGGTTAACCTACGAGCAGTACTTC.

J is TRBJ2-2 and V is TRBV18; 9 bases fit TRBD2. This CDR3 is 16 amino acids long. Germline V lookup: CDR1 KGHSH, CDR2 LQKENI. V dropped 0 bases and J dropped 6; count of bases not matched to a gene: 5. CDR3: CASSPPSGGPAGELFF. CDR3 in DNA: TGTGCCAGCTCACCACCTAGCGGGGGCCCAGCCGGGGAGCTGTTTTTT.

The chain links TRBV29-1 to TRBJ1-1; 7 bases are a match to TRBD1. Germline V gene lookup returns CDR1 SQVTM and CDR2 ANQGSEA. The J segment lost 4 bases and the V segment lost 5 bases, leaving 10 bases of the junction unmatched. The CDR3 totals 14 residues. Here the CDR3 reads CSVSDRVSGTEAFF. The CDR3 DNA reads TGCAGCGTTTCAGACAGGGTTTCAGGCACTGAAGCTTTCTTT. The full variable domain, rest sourced from reference TRBV29-1 and TRBJ1-1, is SAVISQKPSRDICQRGTSLTIQCQVDSQVTMMFWYRQQPGQSLTLIATANQGSEATYESGFVIDKFPISRPNLTFSTLTVSNMSPEDSSIYLCSVSDRVSGTEAFFGQGTRLTVV.

J is TRBJ2-7 and V is TRBV7-9; TRBD2 aligns across 9 bases. After removal of 3 bases from V and 2 bases from J, the junction contained 2 bases not matched to a gene. CDR1 is SEHNR and CDR2 is FQNEAQ in the germline V gene (reference sequence). This CDR3 contains 14 residues. CDR3: CASSFSGSAYEQYF. The CDR3 bases are TGTGCCAGCAGCTTTAGCGGGAGTGCCTACGAGCAGTACTTC. Drawing the rest from reference TRBV7-9 and TRBJ2-7, the complete variable domain is DTGVSQNPRHKITKRGQNVTFRCDPISEHNRLYWYRQTLGQGPEFLTYFQNEAQLEKSRLLSDRFSAERPKGSFSTLEIQRTEQGDSAMYLCASSFSGSAYEQYFGPGTRLTVT.

The sample holds one count of this clone. This sequence joins TRBV2 and TRBJ2-7; TRBD1 aligns across 9 bases. Germline CDR1 reads SNHLY; CDR2 reads FYNNEI. Losses at the gene ends were 5 bases for V and 3 bases for J; bases not matched to a gene: 2. This CDR3 has 13 amino acids. The CDR3 loop reads CASSLDRGYEQYF. The DNA of the CDR3 is TGTGCCAGCAGTTTGGACAGGGGCTACGAGCAGTACTTC.

The rearrangement joins TRBV9 to TRBJ2-5; TRBD1 matches 8 bases. CDR3 length equals 16 residues. V trimming: 3 bases; J trimming: 2 bases; junction bases outside the gene matches: 9. CDR1 and CDR2 (germline): SGDLS, YYNGEE. CDR3 sequence (DNA): TGTGCCAGCAGCGGAAGGACAGGGACGGAGCAAGAGACCCAGTACTTC. Encoded protein: CASSGRTGTEQETQYF.

The rearrangement links TRBV27 to TRBJ1-1; perhaps TRBD1 as D (5 bases). The V and J ends lost 11 bases and 3 bases respectively, with 22 bases between them. The CDR3 contains 15 residues. Germline V gives CDR1 MNHEY, CDR2 SMNVEV (reference sequence). In DNA, the CDR3 is TGTGCCTCTCGCTATTATGGGGGGGAGGACACTGAAGCTTTCTTT. Translation gives CASRYYGGEDTEAFF.

Regarding this clone: The same CDR3 arises from other DNA sequences in this sample as well. V and J are TRBV28 and TRBJ1-2, with TRBD1 matching over 7 bases. Per germline, CDR1 MDHEN and CDR2 SYDVKM. Germline trimming cut 6 bases from V and 8 bases from J; bases unmatched to any gene: 18. This CDR3 contains 16 residues. The CDR3 bases are TGTGCCAGCAGCACACGCTTTACAGGGGACACCTACGGCTACACCTTC. It translates to CASSTRFTGDTYGYTF.

This rearrangement joins TRBV27 to TRBJ2-1, with D uncertain. Germline lookup yields CDR1 MNHEY and CDR2 SMNVEV (reference sequence). V was cut by 2 bases and J by 0 bases, with 8 bases left in between. CDR3 size: 15 residues. In DNA form, the CDR3 reads TGTGCCAGCAGTTTAGGGCGGAGCTCCTACAATGAGCAGTTCTTC. It translates to CASSLGRSSYNEQFF.

In regard to this clone: The sample contains more than one DNA sequence encoding this CDR3. The V gene is TRBV9, the J gene TRBJ1-2, with unresolved D. From germline, CDR1 is SGDLS and CDR2 YYNGEE. The V end was cut by 2 bases, the J end by 4 bases, with 3 bases between. The CDR3 is made up of 11 amino acids. CDR3 residues: CASSVGYGYTF. CDR3 nucleotides: TGTGCCAGCAGCGTCGGCTATGGCTACACCTTC. Full variable domain (rest looked up from reference TRBV9 and TRBJ1-2): DSGVTQTPKHLITATGQRVTLRCSPRSGDLSVYWYQQSLDQGLQFLIQYYNGEERAKGNILERFSAQQFPDLHSELNLSSLELGDSALYFCASSVGYGYTFGSGTRLTVV.

This chain uses TRBV18 with TRBJ2-7; 8 bases map to TRBD1. CDR3 length equals 16 residues. From germline, CDR1 is KGHSH and CDR2 LQKENI. J was trimmed by 6 bases and V by 0 bases; bases with no gene match: 10. The CDR3 DNA follows: TGTGCCAGCTCACCACCCACCGGGACAGGCTTCACCGAGCAGTACTTC. This codes for CASSPPTGTGFTEQYF.

The genes are TRBV11-3 and TRBJ2-6; no firm D call. This CDR3 has 13 amino acids. Germline values: CDR1 SGHNT, CDR2 YENEEA. Deletions cut 5 bases from V and 1 base from J, with 3 bases between. CDR3 DNA sequence: TGTGCCAGCAGCCTGTCTGGGGCCAACGTCCTGACTTTC. Translating gives CASSLSGANVLTF.

The chain has TRBV4-1 and TRBJ1-1; 7 nucleotides agree with TRBD1. The CDR3 runs to 14 residues. Germline assignment: CDR1 MGHRA and CDR2 YSYEKL. J gave up 12 bases and V 2 bases, and 12 bases lay outside the gene matches. The CDR3 region is CASSQTGATDRTFF. The CDR3 DNA is TGCGCCAGCAGCCAAACTGGGGCGACGGACAGGACTTTCTTT.

This clone was observed many times. The V gene is TRBV6-6, the J gene TRBJ2-6, with D unresolved. The CDR3 has 15 amino acids. Trimming shortened V by 6 bases and J by 0 bases, and 9 bases separated the two germline ends. In germline, CDR1 is MNHNY, CDR2 SVGAGI (reference sequence). The CDR3 loop is CASSWADSGANVLTF. The CDR3 DNA reads as TGTGCCAGCAGCTGGGCCGACTCTGGGGCCAACGTCCTGACTTTC.

This chain connects TRBV18 to TRBJ2-1; TRBD2 agrees at 13 bases. The CDR3 consists of 16 residues. Germline-derived CDR1 and CDR2 are KGHSH and LQKENI. Losses at the gene ends were 3 bases for V and 9 bases for J; bases not matched to a gene: 8. CDR3 sequence (DNA): TGTGCCAGCTCACCCCCAACTAGCGGGAGGGCGGTTGAGCAGTTCTTC. It codes for CASSPPTSGRAVEQFF.

This clone was recorded only once. J is TRBJ2-1 and V is TRBV10-1, with a tentative D call TRBD1 (5 bases). Germline CDR1 and CDR2: WNHNN and SYGVQD (reference sequence). V shed 2 bases and J shed 8 bases, with 10 bases lying between them. CDR3 size: 13 residues. Here the CDR3 DNA reads TGCGCCAGCAGTGAGGCAGGGTGGGATGAGCAGTTCTTC. It codes for CASSEAGWDEQFF.

The chain links TRBV7-9 to TRBJ2-5, with a weak D call TRBD1 (6 bases). The CDR3 covers 17 residues. The V gene's germline CDR1 is SEHNR and CDR2 FQNEAQ (reference sequence). Trimming stripped 1 base from V and 1 base from J, with 16 bases between. The CDR3 coding sequence is TGTGCCAGCAGCTTAGGCGTTGGGGGCAACCGCCAAGAGACCCAGTACTTC. Its translation is CASSLGVGGNRQETQYF.

This sequence joins TRBV18 and TRBJ1-2; 7 positions agree with TRBD1. The CDR3 loop spans 13 amino acids. After removal of 4 bases from V and 8 bases from J, the junction contained 7 bases not matched to a gene. Germline V CDR1 and CDR2: KGHSH, LQKENI. CDR3 sequence: CASSLLGGAGYTF. The CDR3 coding sequence is TGTGCCAGCTCACTTTTAGGGGGCGCGGGCTACACCTTC.

V and J are TRBV10-3 and TRBJ1-5; the D gene is possibly TRBD1 (5 bases). CDR1 is ENHRY, CDR2 SYGVKD, per germline. This CDR3 is 16 amino acids long. Trimming took 3 bases from V and 6 from J, leaving 18 bases between them. This CDR3 reads CAISDGGGGLSQPQHF. CDR3 nucleotides: TGTGCCATCAGTGACGGCGGCGGGGGATTGAGTCAGCCCCAGCATTTT.